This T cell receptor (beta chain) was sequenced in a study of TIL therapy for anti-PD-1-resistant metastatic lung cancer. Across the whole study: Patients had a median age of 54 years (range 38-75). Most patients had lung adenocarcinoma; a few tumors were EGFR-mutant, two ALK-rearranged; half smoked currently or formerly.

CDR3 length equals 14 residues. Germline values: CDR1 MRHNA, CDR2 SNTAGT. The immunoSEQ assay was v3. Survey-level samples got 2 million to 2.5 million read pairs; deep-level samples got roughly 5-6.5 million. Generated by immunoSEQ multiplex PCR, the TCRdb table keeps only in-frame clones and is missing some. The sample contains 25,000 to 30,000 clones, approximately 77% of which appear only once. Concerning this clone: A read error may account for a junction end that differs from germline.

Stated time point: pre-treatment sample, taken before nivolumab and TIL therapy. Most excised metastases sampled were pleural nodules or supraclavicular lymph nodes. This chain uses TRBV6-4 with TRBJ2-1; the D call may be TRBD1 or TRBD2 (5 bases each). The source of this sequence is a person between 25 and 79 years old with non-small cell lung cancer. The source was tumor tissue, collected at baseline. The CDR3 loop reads CAISESGRYNEQFF. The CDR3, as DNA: TGTGCCATCAGTGAGTCGGGGCGGTACAATGAGCAGTTCTTC.